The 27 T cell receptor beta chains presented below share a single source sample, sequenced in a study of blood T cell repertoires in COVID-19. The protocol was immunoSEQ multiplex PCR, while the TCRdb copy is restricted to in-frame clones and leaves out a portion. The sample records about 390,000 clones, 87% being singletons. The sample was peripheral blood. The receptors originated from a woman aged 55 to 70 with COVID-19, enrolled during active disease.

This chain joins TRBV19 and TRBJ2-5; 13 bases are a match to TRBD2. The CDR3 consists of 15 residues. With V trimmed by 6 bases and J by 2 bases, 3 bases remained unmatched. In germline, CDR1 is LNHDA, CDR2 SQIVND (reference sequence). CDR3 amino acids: CASRSGLAGQETQYF. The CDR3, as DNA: TGTGCCAGTAGGTCGGGACTAGCGGGGCAAGAGACCCAGTACTTC.

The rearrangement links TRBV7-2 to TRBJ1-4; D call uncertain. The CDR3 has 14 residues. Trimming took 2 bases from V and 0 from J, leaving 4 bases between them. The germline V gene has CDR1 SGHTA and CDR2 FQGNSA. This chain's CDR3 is CASSLSSTNEKLFF. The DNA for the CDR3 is TGTGCCAGCAGCTTAAGCTCAACTAATGAAAAACTGTTTTTT.

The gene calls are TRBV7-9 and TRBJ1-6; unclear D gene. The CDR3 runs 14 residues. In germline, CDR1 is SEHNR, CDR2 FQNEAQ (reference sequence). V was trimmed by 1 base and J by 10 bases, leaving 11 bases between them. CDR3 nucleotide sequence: TGTGCCAGCAGCTTAGGTGGCAATTTCTCACCCCTCCACTTT. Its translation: CASSLGGNFSPLHF. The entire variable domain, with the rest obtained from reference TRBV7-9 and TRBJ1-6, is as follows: DTGVSQNPRHKITKRGQNVTFRCDPISEHNRLYWYRQTLGQGPEFLTYFQNEAQLEKSRLLSDRFSAERPKGSFSTLEIQRTEQGDSAMYLCASSLGGNFSPLHFGNGTRLTVT.

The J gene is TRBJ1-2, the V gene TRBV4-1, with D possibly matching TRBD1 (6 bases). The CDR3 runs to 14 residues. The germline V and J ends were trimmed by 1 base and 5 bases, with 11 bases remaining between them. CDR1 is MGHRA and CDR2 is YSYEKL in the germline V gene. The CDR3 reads CASSQGPTGYGYTF. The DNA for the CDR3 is TGCGCCAGCAGCCAAGGCCCCACAGGGTATGGCTACACCTTC.

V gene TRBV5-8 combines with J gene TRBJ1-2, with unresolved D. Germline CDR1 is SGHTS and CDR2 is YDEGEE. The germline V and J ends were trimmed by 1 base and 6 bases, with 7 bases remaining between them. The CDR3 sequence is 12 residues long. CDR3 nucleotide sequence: TGTGCCAGCAGCTTGTCATCAAATGGCTACACCTTC. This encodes CASSLSSNGYTF.

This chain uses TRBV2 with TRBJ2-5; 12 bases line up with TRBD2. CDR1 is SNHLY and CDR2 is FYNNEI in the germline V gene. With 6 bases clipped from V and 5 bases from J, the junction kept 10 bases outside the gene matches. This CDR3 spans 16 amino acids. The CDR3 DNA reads TGTGCCAGCAGGAAAACGACTAGCGGGGGAAGGGAGACCCAGTACTTC. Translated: CASRKTTSGGRETQYF.

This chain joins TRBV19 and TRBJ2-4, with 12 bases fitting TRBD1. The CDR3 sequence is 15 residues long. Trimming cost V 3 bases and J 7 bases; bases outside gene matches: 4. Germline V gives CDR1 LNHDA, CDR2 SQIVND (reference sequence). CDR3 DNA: TGTGCCAGTAGTATCGGGACAGGGGGCAATAACATTCAGTACTTC. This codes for CASSIGTGGNNIQYF.

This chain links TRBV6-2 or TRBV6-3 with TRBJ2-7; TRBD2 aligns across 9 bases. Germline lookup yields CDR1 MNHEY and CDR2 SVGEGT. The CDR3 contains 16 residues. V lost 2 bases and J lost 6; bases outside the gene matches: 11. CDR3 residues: CASSYDERGVKGEQYF. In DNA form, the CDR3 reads TGTGCCAGCAGTTACGACGAGCGGGGGGTTAAGGGCGAGCAGTACTTC.

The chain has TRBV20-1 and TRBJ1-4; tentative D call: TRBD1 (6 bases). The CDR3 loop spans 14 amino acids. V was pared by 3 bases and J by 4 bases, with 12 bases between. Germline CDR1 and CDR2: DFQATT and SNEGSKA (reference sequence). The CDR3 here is CSASLAGVNEKLFF. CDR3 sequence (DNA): TGCAGTGCTAGTCTGGCAGGGGTTAATGAAAAACTGTTTTTT.

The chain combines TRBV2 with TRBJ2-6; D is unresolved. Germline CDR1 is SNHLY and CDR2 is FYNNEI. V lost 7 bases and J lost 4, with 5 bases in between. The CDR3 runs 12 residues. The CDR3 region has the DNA TGTGCCAGCACCTTGGGGGCCAACGTCCTGACTTTC. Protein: CASTLGANVLTF.

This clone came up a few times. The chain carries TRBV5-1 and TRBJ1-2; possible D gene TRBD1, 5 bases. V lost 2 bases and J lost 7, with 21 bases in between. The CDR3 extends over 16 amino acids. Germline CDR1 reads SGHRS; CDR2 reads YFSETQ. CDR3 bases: TGCGCCAGCAGCTTTGGCAGGGCGTCGGATTTGGGTGGCTACACCTTC. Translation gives CASSFGRASDLGGYTF.

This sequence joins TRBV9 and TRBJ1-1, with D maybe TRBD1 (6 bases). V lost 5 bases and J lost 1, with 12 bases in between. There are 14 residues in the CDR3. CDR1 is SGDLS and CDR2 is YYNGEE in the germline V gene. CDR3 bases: TGTGCCAGCAGTAACAGGGTGGGGAACACTGAAGCTTTCTTT. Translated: CASSNRVGNTEAFF.

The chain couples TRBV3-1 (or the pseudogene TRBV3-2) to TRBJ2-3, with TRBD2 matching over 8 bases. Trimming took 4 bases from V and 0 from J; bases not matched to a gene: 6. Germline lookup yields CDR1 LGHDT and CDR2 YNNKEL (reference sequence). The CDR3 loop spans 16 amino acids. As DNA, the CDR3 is TGTGCCAGCAGCCTCGGGGGCGGGGGGAGCACAGATACGCAGTATTTT. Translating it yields CASSLGGGGSTDTQYF.

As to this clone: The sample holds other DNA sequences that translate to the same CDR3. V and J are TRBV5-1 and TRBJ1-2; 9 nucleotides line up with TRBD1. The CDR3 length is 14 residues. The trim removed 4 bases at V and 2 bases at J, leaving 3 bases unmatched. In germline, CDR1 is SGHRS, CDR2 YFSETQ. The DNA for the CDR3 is TGCGCCAGCAGCCCCGGACAGGGGAACTATGGCTACACCTTC. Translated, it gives CASSPGQGNYGYTF.

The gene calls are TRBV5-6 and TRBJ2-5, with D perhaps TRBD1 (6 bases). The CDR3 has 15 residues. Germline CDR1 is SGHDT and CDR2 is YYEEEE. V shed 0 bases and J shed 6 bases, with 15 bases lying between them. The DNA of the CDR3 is TGTGCCAGCAGCTTGGGGGACATATCGATTCAGACCCAGTACTTC. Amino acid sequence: CASSLGDISIQTQYF.

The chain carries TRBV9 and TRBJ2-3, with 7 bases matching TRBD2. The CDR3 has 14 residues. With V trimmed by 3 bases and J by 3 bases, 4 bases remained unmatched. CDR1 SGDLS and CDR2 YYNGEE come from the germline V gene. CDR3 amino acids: CASSEGLMTDTQYF. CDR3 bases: TGTGCCAGCAGCGAGGGACTAATGACAGATACGCAGTATTTT.

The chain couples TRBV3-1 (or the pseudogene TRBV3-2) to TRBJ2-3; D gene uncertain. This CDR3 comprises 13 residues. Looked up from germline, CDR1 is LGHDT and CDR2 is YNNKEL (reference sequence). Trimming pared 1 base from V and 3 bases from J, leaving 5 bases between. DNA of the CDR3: TGTGCCAGCAGCCAAGTTCCTACAGATACGCAGTATTTT. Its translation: CASSQVPTDTQYF.

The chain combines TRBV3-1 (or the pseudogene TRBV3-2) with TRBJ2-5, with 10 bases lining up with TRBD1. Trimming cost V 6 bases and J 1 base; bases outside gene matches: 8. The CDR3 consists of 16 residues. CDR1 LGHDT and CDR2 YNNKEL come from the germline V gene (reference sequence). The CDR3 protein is CASRPPRDRGQETQYF. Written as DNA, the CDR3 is TGTGCCAGCAGACCACCCAGGGACAGGGGCCAAGAGACCCAGTACTTC.

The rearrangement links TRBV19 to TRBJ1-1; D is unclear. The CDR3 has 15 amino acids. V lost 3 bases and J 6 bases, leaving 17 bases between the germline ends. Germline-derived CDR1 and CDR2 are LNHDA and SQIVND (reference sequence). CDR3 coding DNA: TGTGCCAGTAGTATGGCTACACGGAGCGGAGCTGAAGCTTTCTTT. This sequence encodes CASSMATRSGAEAFF. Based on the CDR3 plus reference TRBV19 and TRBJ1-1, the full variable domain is DGGITQSPKYLFRKEGQNVTLSCEQNLNHDAMYWYRQDPGQGLRLIYYSQIVNDFQKGDIAEGYSVSREKKESFPLTVTSAQKNPTAFYLCASSMATRSGAEAFFGQGTRLTVV.

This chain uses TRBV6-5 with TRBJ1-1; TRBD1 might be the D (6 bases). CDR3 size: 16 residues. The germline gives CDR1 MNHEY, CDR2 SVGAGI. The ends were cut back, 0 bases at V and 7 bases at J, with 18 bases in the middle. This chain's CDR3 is CASSYSDRPVKDEAFF. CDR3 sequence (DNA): TGTGCCAGCAGTTACTCCGACAGGCCAGTGAAGGATGAAGCTTTCTTT.

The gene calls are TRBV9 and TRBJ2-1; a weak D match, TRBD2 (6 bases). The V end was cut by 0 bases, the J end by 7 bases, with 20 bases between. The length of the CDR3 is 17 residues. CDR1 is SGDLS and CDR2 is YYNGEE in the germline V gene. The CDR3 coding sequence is TGTGCCAGCAGCGTAGATCCCCGGAGCGGGCCGGGGAATGAGCAGTTCTTC. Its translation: CASSVDPRSGPGNEQFF.

CDR3 loop: CASSQEGPGQRNYGYTF. CDR3 coding DNA: TGTGCCAGCAGCCAAGAAGGGCCGGGACAACGGAACTATGGCTACACCTTC. The V and J genes are TRBV4-2 and TRBJ1-2, with D perhaps TRBD1 (6 bases). Germline loops: CDR1 LGHNA, CDR2 YNFKEQ. Trimming pared 0 bases from V and 2 bases from J, leaving 16 bases between. The CDR3 has 17 residues.

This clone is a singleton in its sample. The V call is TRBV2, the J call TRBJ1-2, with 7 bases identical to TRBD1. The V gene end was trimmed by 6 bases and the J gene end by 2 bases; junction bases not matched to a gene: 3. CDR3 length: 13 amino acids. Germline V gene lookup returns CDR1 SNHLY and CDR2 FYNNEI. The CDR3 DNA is TGTGCCAGCAGGGACAGGTCCAACTATGGCTACACCTTC. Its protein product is CASRDRSNYGYTF.

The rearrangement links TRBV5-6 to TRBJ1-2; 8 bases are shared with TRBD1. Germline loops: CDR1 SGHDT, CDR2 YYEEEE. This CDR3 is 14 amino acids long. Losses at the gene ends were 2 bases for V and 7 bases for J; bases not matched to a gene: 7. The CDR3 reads CASSFGQGVPGYTF. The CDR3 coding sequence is TGTGCCAGCAGCTTCGGACAGGGTGTTCCTGGCTACACCTTC.

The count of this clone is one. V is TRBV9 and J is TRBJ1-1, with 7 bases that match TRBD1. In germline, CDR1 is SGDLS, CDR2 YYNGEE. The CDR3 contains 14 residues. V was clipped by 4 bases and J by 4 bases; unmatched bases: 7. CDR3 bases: TGTGCCAGCAGCCCCCAGACAGGGCGCACTGAAGCTTTCTTT. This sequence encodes CASSPQTGRTEAFF.

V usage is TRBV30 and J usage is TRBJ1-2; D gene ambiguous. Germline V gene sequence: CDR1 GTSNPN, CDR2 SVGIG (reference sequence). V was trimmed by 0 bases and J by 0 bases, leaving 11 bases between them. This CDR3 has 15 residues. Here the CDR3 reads CAWSVRDTSNYGYTF. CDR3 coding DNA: TGTGCCTGGAGTGTACGTGACACATCTAACTATGGCTACACCTTC.

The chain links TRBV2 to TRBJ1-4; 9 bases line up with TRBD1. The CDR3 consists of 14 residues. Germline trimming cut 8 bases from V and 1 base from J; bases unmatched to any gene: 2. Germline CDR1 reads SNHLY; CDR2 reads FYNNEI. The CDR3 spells CASGGQGTNEKLFF. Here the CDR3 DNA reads TGTGCCAGCGGGGGACAGGGAACTAATGAAAAACTGTTTTTT.